The entry that follows covers one T cell receptor beta chain sequence. This clonotype was seen many times. Its antigen target is currently unknown. No much larger clonotype is one base removed from it; base qualities were not supplied. These data are taken from a study of spatial heterogeneity in lung cancer (dated by TCRdb to the late 2010s). Notes on the research overall: Beta-chain transcripts were consistently detected in greater numbers than alpha-chain transcripts, which likely reflected higher beta-chain transcript abundance. In tumor regions, TCR transcript counts showed a strong correlation with a T cell transcriptional module score from matched bulk RNA-seq. In the raw uncorrected reads, each unique combination of TCR and UMI appeared more than ten times on average. In non-small cell lung cancer, the study quantitatively compared TCR alpha and beta repertoires across several tumor regions, matched nontumor lung, and blood. TCR repertoire features were related to nonsynonymous mutation counts determined by whole-exome sequencing of tumor tissue. Both alpha and beta chains were TCR-sequenced in approximately 200 tumor regions, under 85 matched nontumor lung samples and around 50 PBMC samples obtained at surgery.

Libraries were made using 5' RACE. Data came from a NextSeq 500. The TCR library protocol attached a unique molecular identifier to each TCR cDNA molecule to allow correction of PCR and sequencing errors. As for how the authors treated the data: Decombinator tools were used for TCR identification, UMI-based error correction and CDR3 extraction. TCRs above a frequency of 2 per 1,000, corresponding to the top 1% of the tumor frequency distribution, were defined as expanded. Expanded tumor TCRs were classed as regional if statistically deemed absent (corrected P<0.05) from at least one tumor region, otherwise ubiquitous. Renyi diversity was calculated using the R vegan package after each repertoire was subsampled 100 times to 5,000 TCRs. CDR3 similarity networks were built from amino acid triplet string-kernel similarity, connecting CDR3s with pairwise similarity above 0.82. TCRdb redid the processing of the public reads, applying fastp at Q25 and MiXCR, and retained in-frame beta chains. Each record represents a unique CDR3 protein, reported with the most common genes and DNA among its rows. Here the V and J calls rest on TCRdb's processing, not on the authors' analysis. Here the sample has about 100,000 distinct CDR3 sequences; 4.4% occur a single time. The ten largest clones capture 21% of the sample.

The time point tag for this specimen amounts to: sample taken at primary tumor resection. Samples were obtained from 72 patients with early-stage, untreated non-small cell lung cancer from the lung TRACERx cohort. For TCR sequencing, whole RNA was extracted from tumor and nontumor lung tissue, or from cryopreserved PBMC samples, and no cell sorting was done. A patient was chosen for TCR sequencing only when enough RNA was available from at least two tumor regions. Before selection, tumor and adjacent nontumor lung specimens were reviewed by a lung pathologist. What the study reported, not specific to this receptor: The count of ubiquitous expanded TCRs correlated with the count of ubiquitous nonsynonymous mutations, and the count of regional expanded TCRs correlated with the count of regional nonsynonymous mutations. Confirming at a functional level the hypothesis that regional TCRs recognize regional mutations was considered to require additional single-cell paired TCR alpha and beta sequencing. TCR-seq was estimated to cover only approximately 7% of tumor T cells for alpha chains and about 13% for beta chains. The tumor nonsynonymous mutation count correlated with the number of expanded intratumoral alpha and beta TCRs.

Measured from the cysteine to the phenylalanine, the CDR3 is 16 residues long. Only the CDR3 portion is preserved as DNA: 48 bases, with reading frame beginning at the first base. Germline trimming: 6 bases from V, 3 bases from J; junction bases outside gene matches: 5. CDR1 is given as ENHRY and CDR2 as SYGVKD, both from the germline V gene. Sequencing was performed on lung tumor tissue, taken at surgery. The V gene is TRBV10-3 and the J gene is TRBJ2-1; TRBD2 aligns with 13 central bases. This TCR derives from a male donor with early-stage non-small cell lung cancer. The CDR3 reads CAISILAGGDYNEQFF. The nucleotide sequence is TGTGCCATCAGCATACTAGCGGGAGGGGACTACAATGAGCAGTTCTTC.